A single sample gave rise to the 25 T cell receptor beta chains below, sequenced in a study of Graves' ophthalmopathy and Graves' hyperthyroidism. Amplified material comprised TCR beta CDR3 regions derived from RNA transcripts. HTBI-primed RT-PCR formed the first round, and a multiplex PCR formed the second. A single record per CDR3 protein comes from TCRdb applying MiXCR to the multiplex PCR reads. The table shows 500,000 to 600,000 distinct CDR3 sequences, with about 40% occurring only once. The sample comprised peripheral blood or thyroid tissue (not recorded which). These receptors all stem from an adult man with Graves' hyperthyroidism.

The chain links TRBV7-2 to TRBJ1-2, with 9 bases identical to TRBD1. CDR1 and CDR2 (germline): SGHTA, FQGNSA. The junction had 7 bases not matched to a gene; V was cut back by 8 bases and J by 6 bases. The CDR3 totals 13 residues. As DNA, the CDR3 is TGTGCCAGCCGCATGGGACAGGGCGATGGCTACACCTTC. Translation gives CASRMGQGDGYTF. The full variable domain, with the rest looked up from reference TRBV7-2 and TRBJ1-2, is GAGVSQSPSNKVTEKGKDVELRCDPISGHTALYWYRQSLGQGLEFLIYFQGNSAPDKSGLPSDRFSAERTGGSVSTLTIQRTQQEDSAVYLCASRMGQGDGYTFGSGTRLTVV.

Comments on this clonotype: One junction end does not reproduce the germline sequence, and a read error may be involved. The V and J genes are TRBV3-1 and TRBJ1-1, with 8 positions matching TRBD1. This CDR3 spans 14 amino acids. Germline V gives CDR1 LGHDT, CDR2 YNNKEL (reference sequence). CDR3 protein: CASSRTGMNTEASF. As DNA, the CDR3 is TGTGCCAGCAGCCGGACAGGGATGAACACTGAAGCTTCCTTT.

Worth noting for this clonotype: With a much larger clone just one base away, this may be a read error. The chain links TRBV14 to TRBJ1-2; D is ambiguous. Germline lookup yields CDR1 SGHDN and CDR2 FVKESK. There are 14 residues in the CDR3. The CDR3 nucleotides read TGTGCCAGCAGCAAAGATGGCACAGCTGATGGCTACACCTTC. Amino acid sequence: CASSKDGTADGYTF. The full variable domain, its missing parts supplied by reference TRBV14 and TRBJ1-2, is EAGVTQFPSHSVIEKGQTVTLRCDPISGHDNLYWYRRVMGKEIKFLLHFVKESKQDESGMPNNRFLAERTGGTYSTLKVQPAELEDSGVYFCASSKDGTADGYTFGSGTRLTVV.

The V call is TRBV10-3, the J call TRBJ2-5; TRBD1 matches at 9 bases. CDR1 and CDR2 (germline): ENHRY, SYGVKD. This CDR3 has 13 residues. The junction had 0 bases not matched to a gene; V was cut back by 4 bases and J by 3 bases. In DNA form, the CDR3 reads TGTGCCATCAGTGGGACAGGGGAAGAGACCCAGTACTTC. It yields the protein CAISGTGEETQYF.

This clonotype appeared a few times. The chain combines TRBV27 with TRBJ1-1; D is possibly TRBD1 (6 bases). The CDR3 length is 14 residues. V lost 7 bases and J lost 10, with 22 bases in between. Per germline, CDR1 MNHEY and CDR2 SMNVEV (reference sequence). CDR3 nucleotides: TGTGCCAGCACCGCACTTGGGGGGGCGGGCGGAGCTTTCTTT. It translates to CASTALGGAGGAFF.

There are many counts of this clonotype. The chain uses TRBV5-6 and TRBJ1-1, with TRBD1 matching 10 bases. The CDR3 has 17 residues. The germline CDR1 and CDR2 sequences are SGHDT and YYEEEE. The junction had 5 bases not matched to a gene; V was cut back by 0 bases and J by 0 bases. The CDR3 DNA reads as TGTGCCAGCAGCTTGGAGGGACAGGGGCTCTTGAACACTGAAGCTTTCTTT. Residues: CASSLEGQGLLNTEAFF.

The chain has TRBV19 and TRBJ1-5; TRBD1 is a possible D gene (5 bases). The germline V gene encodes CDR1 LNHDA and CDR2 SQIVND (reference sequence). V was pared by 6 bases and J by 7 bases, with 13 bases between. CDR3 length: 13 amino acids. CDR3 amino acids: CASRRGRQQPQHF. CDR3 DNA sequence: TGTGCCAGTAGGCGGGGGAGACAGCAGCCCCAGCATTTT.

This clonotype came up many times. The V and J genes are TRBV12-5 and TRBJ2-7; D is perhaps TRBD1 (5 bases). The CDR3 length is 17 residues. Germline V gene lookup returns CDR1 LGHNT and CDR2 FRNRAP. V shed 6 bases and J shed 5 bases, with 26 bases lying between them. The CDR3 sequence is CASGPPSLTVGIHEQYF. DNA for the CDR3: TGTGCTAGTGGCCCTCCATCGTTGACAGTAGGAATCCACGAGCAGTACTTC.

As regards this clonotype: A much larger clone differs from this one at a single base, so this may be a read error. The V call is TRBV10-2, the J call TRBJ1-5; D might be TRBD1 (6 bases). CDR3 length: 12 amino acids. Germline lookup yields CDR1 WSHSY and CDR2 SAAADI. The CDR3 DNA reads TGCGCCAGCAGCGGACAGTTTCAGCTCCAGCATTTT. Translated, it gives CASSGQFQLQHF.

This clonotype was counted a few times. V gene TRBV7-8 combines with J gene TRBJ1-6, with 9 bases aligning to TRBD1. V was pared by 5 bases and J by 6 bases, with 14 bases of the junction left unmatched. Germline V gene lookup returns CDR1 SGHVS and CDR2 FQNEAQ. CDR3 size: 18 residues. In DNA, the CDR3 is TGTGCCAGCAGCCAAGATCCAATCACAGGGGGCTCTAATTCACCCCTCCACTTT. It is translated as CASSQDPITGGSNSPLHF.

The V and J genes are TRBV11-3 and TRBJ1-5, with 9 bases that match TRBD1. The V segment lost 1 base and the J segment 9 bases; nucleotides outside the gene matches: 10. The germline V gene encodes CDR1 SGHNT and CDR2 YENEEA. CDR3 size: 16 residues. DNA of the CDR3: TGTGCCAGCAGCTTAGCCGGGACAGGGATTATGTGGCCCCAGCATTTT. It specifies CASSLAGTGIMWPQHF.

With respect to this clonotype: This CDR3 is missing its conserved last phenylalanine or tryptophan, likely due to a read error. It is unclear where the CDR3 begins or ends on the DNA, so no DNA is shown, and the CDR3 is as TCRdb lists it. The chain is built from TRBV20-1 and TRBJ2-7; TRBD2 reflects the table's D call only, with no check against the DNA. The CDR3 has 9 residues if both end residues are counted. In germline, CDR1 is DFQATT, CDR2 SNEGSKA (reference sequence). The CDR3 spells CSARELAGG.

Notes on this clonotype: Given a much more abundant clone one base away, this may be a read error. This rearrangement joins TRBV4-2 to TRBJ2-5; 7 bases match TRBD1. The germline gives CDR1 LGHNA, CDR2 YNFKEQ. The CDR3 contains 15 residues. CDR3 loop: CASSQDGQEQEAQYF. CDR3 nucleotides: TGTGCCAGCAGCCAAGACGGACAGGAACAAGAGGCCCAGTACTTC.

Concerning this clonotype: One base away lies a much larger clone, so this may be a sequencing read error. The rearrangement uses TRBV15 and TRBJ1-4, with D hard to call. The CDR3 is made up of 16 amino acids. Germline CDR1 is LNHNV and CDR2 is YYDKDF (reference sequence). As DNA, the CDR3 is TGTGCCACCAGCAGGGAACACCCCCCAACTGATGAAAAACTGTTTTTT. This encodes CATSREHPPTDEKLFF.

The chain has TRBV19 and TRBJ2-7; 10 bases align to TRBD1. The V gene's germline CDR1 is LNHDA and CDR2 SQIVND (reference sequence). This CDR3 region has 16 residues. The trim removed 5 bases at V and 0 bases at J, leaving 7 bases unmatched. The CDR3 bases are TGTGCCAGTAGTGGACCCGGGACAGGGGTCTCCTACGAGCAGTACTTC. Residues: CASSGPGTGVSYEQYF. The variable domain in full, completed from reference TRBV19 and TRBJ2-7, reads DGGITQSPKYLFRKEGQNVTLSCEQNLNHDAMYWYRQDPGQGLRLIYYSQIVNDFQKGDIAEGYSVSREKKESFPLTVTSAQKNPTAFYLCASSGPGTGVSYEQYFGPGTRLTVT.

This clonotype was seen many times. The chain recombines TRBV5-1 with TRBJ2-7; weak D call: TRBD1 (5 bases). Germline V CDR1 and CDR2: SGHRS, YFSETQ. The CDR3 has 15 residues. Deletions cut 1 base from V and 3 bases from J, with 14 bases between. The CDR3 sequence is CASSLRTEGHYEQYF. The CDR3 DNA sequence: TGCGCCAGCAGCTTGAGGACGGAAGGACACTACGAGCAGTACTTC.

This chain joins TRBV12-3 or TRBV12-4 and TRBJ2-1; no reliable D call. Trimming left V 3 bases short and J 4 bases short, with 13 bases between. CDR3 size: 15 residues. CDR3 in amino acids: CASSLGIVIYNEQFF. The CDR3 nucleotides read TGTGCCAGCAGTTTGGGTATAGTCATTTACAATGAGCAGTTCTTC.

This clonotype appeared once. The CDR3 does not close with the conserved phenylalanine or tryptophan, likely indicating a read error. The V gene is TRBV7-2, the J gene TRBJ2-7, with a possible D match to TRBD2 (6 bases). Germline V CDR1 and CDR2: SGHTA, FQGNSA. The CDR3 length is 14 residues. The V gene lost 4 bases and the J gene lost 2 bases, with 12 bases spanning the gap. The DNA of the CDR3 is TGTGCCAGCAGCTCAACACGACTAGCCTACGAGCAGTACCTC. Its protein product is CASSSTRLAYEQYL.

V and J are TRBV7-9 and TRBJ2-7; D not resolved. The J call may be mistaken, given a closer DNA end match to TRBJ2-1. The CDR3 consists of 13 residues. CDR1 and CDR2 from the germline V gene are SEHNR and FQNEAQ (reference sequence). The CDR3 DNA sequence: TGTGCCAGCAGCTTATCCCTAGTTAATGAGCAGTTCTTC. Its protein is CASSLSLVNEQFF.

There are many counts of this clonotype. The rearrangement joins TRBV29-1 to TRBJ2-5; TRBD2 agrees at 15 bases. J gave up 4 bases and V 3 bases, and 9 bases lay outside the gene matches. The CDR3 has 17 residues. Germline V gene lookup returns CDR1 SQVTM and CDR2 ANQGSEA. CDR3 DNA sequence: TGCAGCGTTGATGAAGGGACTAGCGGGGGGCGGCGAGAGACCCAGTACTTC. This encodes CSVDEGTSGGRRETQYF. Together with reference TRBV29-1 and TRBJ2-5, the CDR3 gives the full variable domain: SAVISQKPSRDICQRGTSLTIQCQVDSQVTMMFWYRQQPGQSLTLIATANQGSEATYESGFVIDKFPISRPNLTFSTLTVSNMSPEDSSIYLCSVDEGTSGGRRETQYFGPGTRLLVL.

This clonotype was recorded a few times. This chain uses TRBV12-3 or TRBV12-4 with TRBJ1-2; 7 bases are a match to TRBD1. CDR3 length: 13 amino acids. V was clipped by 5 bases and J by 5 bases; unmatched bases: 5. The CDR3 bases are TGTGCCAGCAGTACCCGGGACAGATATGGCTACACCTTC. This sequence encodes CASSTRDRYGYTF.

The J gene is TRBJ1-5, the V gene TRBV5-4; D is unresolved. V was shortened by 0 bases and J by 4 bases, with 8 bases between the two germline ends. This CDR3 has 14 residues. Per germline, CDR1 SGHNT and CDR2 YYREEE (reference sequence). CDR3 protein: CASSLVEQNQPQHF. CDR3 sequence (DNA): TGTGCCAGCAGCTTGGTTGAACAGAATCAGCCCCAGCATTTT.

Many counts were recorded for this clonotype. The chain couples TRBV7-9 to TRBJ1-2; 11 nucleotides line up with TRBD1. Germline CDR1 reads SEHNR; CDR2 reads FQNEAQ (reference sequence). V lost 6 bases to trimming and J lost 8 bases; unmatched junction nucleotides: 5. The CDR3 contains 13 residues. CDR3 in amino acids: CASRRTGGFGYTF. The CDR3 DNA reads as TGTGCCAGCAGGCGGACAGGGGGCTTCGGCTACACCTTC. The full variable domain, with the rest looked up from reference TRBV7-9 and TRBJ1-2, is DTGVSQNPRHKITKRGQNVTFRCDPISEHNRLYWYRQTLGQGPEFLTYFQNEAQLEKSRLLSDRFSAERPKGSFSTLEIQRTEQGDSAMYLCASRRTGGFGYTFGSGTRLTVV.

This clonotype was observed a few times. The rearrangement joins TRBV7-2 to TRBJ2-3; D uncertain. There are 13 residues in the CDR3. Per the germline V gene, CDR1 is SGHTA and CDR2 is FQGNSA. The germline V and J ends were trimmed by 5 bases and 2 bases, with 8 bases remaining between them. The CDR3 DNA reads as TGTGCCAGCAGCACCTGGGACACAGATACGCAGTATTTT. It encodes CASSTWDTDTQYF.

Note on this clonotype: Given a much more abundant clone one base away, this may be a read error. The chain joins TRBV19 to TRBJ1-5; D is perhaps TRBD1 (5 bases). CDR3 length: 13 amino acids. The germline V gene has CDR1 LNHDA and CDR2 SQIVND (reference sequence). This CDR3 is CVSSIGGHQPQHF. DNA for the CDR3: TGTGTCAGTAGTATTGGGGGTCATCAGCCCCAGCATTTT.